The TCR beta chain described here comes from a study of shared clonotypes between healthy human individuals (TCRdb year 2020). Regarding the research as a whole: Two women and a few men aged 18 to 49 years were included in the cohort. To increase sequencing depth and limit assay-specific biases, different laboratories used diverse techniques to prepare libraries and sequence TCR repertoires. For each donor, CD4 naive and CD4 memory were each given three plates, CD8 naive was given two plates, and CD8 memory was given one plate. To estimate repertoire size and how much clonotype sharing occurs between individuals, the study deeply sequenced the blood TCR repertoires of five or six healthy adults. Per donor, leukapheresis produced somewhere between about 0.9 and 10 billion PBMCs.

Study-level results and caveats: Larger estimated clonotype richness was generally found for naive subsets than for memory subsets. Only blood was sampled, and tissue TCR repertoires likely differ from those in blood. Pairwise subsampling led to the expectation that sequencing depth would affect the degree of clonotype sharing among donors. About 5% of naive CD4, around 4% of naive CD8, roughly 2.5% of memory CD4, and less than 0.45% of memory CD8 clonotypes were shared across a few donors. The small number of donors limited the genetic and exposure-history diversity represented. Even with the large sequencing depth, rarefaction of the sorted-subset datasets indicated that sequencing was incomplete. Compared with non-shared clonotypes, clonotypes shared by all four sorted-subset donors had higher generation probabilities.

CD8 naive samples consisted of CD45RO-negative cells that were positively selected for CCR7, yielding a CD45RA+CCR7+ population without TemRA cells. The donors were healthy, HIV-negative adults with no recently reported acute infections or vaccinations. All donors were Caucasian adults living in Nashville, Tennessee, USA. After blood collection by leukapheresis, PBMCs were isolated using Ficoll-Histopaque density gradient centrifugation and then cryopreserved in the vapor phase of liquid nitrogen. Analytical flow cytometry was used to check the purity and quantity of every magnetically sorted T cell population. Each sorted fraction had its genomic DNA isolated and then quantified by UV absorbance on a Nanodrop 2000c. CDR1 GTSNPN and CDR2 SVGIG were looked up in the germline V gene (reference sequence). Counted from cysteine to phenylalanine, this CDR3 has 11 amino acids. Of the read, only the CDR3 DNA is kept; its 33 bases are in frame from base 1. V and J lose 5 bases and 4 bases, and a span of 8 bases separates them.

TCR CDR3 regions were amplified from genomic DNA by multiplex PCR using the deep immunoSEQ assay. Genomic DNA extracted from each cell subset was distributed evenly over all wells of several immunoSEQ 96-well plates, and each plate served as one replicate. For sorted subsets, each replicate PCR was loaded with roughly 0.2 ug genomic DNA, equivalent to 30,000 to 35,000 T cell genomes. Purified libraries were measured with a Qubit 3.0 fluorometer, size-checked on a Bioanalyzer 2100, and measured again with the KAPA Library Quantification kit. Every immunoSEQ 96-well plate was sequenced on a dedicated single-read 150-cycle Illumina NextSeq 550 flow cell. The published analysis was carried out like this. The immunoSEQ output contained only junctional sequences without quality scores, so filtering could not match that applied to full-length reads. To assign V/J genes and CDR3, sequences were annotated using PyIR, a Python wrapper for IgBLAST v1.9, with IMGT germline references. Reads were removed for weak V/J assignments (E-value above 1e-6), missing CDR3, stop codons, out-of-frame junctions, or ambiguous translated residues. V3J clonotypes were defined as sequences sharing an identical inferred V gene, J gene, and CDR3 amino acid sequence. Percentage overlap between repertoires was computed as shared unique clonotypes divided by the size of the smaller repertoire. RTK rarefaction, the Chao1 estimator, and Recon v2.1 estimates of unobserved clonotypes were used to assess repertoire richness. Generation probabilities were computed with OLGA for all TCRbeta clonotypes obtained by the gDNA method from several donors. TCRdb re-hosts the immuneACCESS table, in-frame sequences only. Its copies lack some clones; in the studies checked, an unresolved V gene accounts for under half of them, and the cause for the rest is not known. Clonal size and the V and J genes are those of that table, whereas D and trimming came from the DNA. This sample is represented by around 1.9 million clones; under 95% of them were singletons. The leading ten clones occupy around 1.7% of the sample.

Note on this clone: Its antigen specificity is not known. The input lacks base qualities; no much larger clone sits a single base away.

This clonotype originated in a man aged 18 to 30 in good health. Some clones in this sample may be carry-over from other donors' samples. Sequencing was carried out using naive CD8+ T cells from PBMCs. The cell subset or site label of this sample denotes: CD45RA+CCR7+. The chain is encoded by TRBV30 joined to TRBJ1-2; matching of 6 bases hints at TRBD1 as the D gene. The CDR3 corresponds to CAWGQSYGYTF. The sequence in DNA is TGTGCCTGGGGACAGAGCTATGGCTACACCTTC.